This paragraph covers one T cell receptor (beta chain) sequence. What it binds is unknown. These data are taken from a study of PD-1 blockade in classical Hodgkin lymphoma. General study results and limits: Complete responders' diversity at baseline resembled that of newly diagnosed patients. At baseline, newly diagnosed patients reportedly showed less TCR diversity than healthy donors. Nivolumab starters within 1 year of ASCT were excluded.

Each patient's relapse followed autologous stem cell transplantation, and brentuximab vedotin exposure varied. Germline V gives CDR1 MGHRA, CDR2 YSYEKL. J lost 4 bases, V lost 1 base, and 5 bases had no gene match. The CDR3 is made up of 16 amino acids. The table came from immunoSEQ multiplex PCR; TCRdb's copy has only in-frame clones and leaves some out. The table has 20,000 to 30,000 clones, 60% to 85% seen once. V gene TRBV4-1 combines with J gene TRBJ2-7, with TRBD2 matching over 12 bases. This TCR came from a human donor with classical Hodgkin lymphoma. The material was peripheral blood mononuclear cells (PBMCs), obtained before the second cycle of nivolumab. The CDR3 sequence is CASSQGVTSGSYEQYF. CDR3 coding DNA: TGCGCCAGCAGCCAAGGGGTGACTAGCGGGAGTTACGAGCAGTACTTC.